This T cell receptor (beta chain) came from a study of cytomegalovirus exposure and HLA in healthy donors (dated by TCRdb to 2015 to 2018). Regarding the research as a whole: According to an earlier analysis of several hundred of the donors, 150 million to 200 million T cells yielded over 100 million unique TCR beta sequences and about 300 Gb of sequence data. Class I and class II HLA loci were covered by the typing at four-digit resolution. In a later analysis, previously published TCR beta repertoires from 500 to 750 donors were re-analyzed and high-resolution HLA genotyping was added so that TCR occurrence patterns could be studied. Typing coverage varied by locus: roughly 629-640 donors for A, B, C, DRB1 and DQB1; around 560 for DQA1; over 600 for DPA1; fewer than 480 for DPB1. High-throughput TCR immunosequencing, statistical association of individual TCRs with disease status, and machine learning were combined to predict cytomegalovirus infection status. Rather than using new phenotypic data, the later analysis identified candidate immune exposures from TCR beta sequences and from how often those sequences occurred across donors. Across 300 to 500 genotyped donors of the cohort, an average of about 240,000 unique TCR beta nucleotide sequences per donor were sequenced, and roughly a sixth of those sequences were non-productive. Donor age, sex, ethnicity and CMV serostatus were compiled together with the repertoire data. The study used immunosequencing to profile the T cell repertoires of several hundred subjects and linked those repertoires to cytomegalovirus serostatus. About five DR-DQ haplotypes were handled as single units for association and clustering because linkage in the cohort was strong. All discovery cohort repertoires had been generated using a single sequencing platform. An earlier analysis of 587 of the donors used high-throughput TCR beta sequencing to judge whether each TCR beta V gene segment behaved as functional or pseudogenic. Along with the approximately 700-subject first cohort, a separate validation cohort of over 90 different subjects was used. About 280 gigabases of sequencing data and 70 million to 95 million unique TCR sequences made up an early release that covered approximately 650 HLA-typed donors. The study aimed to test whether signatures of past pathogen exposure could be identified by cataloging public T cell receptors. Of the approximately 400 genotyped donors, roughly 80% were placed in the genetic ancestry cluster associated with self-reported Caucasian donors. In a later genetic analysis, genome-wide SNP genotypes for about 55% of the roughly 700 donors were used, and that subset was treated as a discovery cohort. Findings and caveats that apply to the study as a whole: The classifier was reported to diagnose cytomegalovirus status with high specificity and sensitivity in both the original and validation cohorts. The cohort was sequenced for TCR beta chains only, and without alpha or paired-chain data the features that could be detected were limited. A cluster of highly shared sequence variants was judged likely to be a technical artifact of the sequencing pipeline. Assigning TCR associations to individual alleles was difficult when HLA alleles, especially DR and DQ, strongly co-occurred. The presence/absence analyses assumed that sequencing depth was roughly uniform across donors, and that assumption may not be true. In a later analysis, the rate of TCR association differed among HLA loci, with DRB1 alleles having the most associated TCRs and HLA-C alleles having the fewest. A further reported finding was that TCR beta sequences accurately predicted the HLA-A and HLA-B alleles for most subjects in the first cohort. Most CMV-associated TCR beta chains appeared to be HLA-restricted in a later analysis, and the HLA associations seemed to be driven largely by CMV exposure. The earlier analysis of 450 to 700 of the donors excluded around 17 rarely observed V segments, including chromosome 9 orphons, because counts were too low. V-gene and J-gene trimming of TCR beta chains was associated with a missense DCLRE1C variant in a later genetic analysis, and the association was replicated in an independent cohort. A later genetic analysis reported fewer N-insertions in productive TCRs among donors in an Asian-associated ancestry cluster than the roughly 690-donor mean. Because HLA typing was missing for some donors at each locus, association tests included only the typed subset. Some IMGT-functional V segments, including TRBV6-2 and TRBV6-3, could not be told apart with the 87-base-pair reads, so those segments were excluded. Immune exposure information for the cohort was limited to CMV serostatus. Specific HLA alleles were associated with 15,000 to 20,000 TCR beta sequences at a false discovery rate of 0.05 in a later analysis. While some public TCRs were present in many individuals, most TCR sequences turned up only very rarely across donors. A later analysis found that HLA-associated TCR beta chains were more clonally expanded and had lower generation probabilities than equally common non-associated chains. In the study, around 160 TCR beta chains were listed as associated with cytomegalovirus. In vitro tests confirmed that a few of the cytomegalovirus-associated TCR beta chains recognize cytomegalovirus antigens. It was suggested by the authors that the approach could potentially be generalized to other disease states and immunological phenotypes. Correlated functional status among segregating V segments might be attributable to linkage disequilibrium, but an unknown experimental factor could not be ruled out. An earlier analysis of around 540 of the donors showed that most TCR beta V segments appeared in productive rearrangements either about 87% or about 30% of the time, which broadly matched IMGT annotations. A later analysis reported that several top co-occurrence clusters appeared linked to parvovirus B19, influenza, CMV and Epstein-Barr virus.

V is reduced by 2 bases and J by 7 bases, leaving a spacing of 5 bases between them. The germline V gene encodes CDR1 ENHRY and CDR2 SYGVKD. The CDR3, from cysteine to phenylalanine, totals 11 residues. Left in the record is the CDR3 DNA by itself, 33 bases read in frame from the first base. Library preparation used the immunoSEQ multiplex PCR assay. A mixture of 60 forward primers for TCR Vbeta segments and 13 reverse primers for TCR Jbeta segments was used in the multiplex PCR. A multiplex PCR assay on genomic DNA amplified the CDR3 region of rearranged TCR beta genes. Amplified TCR beta libraries were sequenced as 87-base-pair reads on the Illumina HiSeq System. The published analysis was carried out like this. In a later analysis, tens of millions of unique TCR beta chains were counted across the approximately 670 repertoires, and roughly 10 million of these chains were shared by at least two donors. Raw reads were error-corrected and collapsed into unique sequences with a nearest-neighbor algorithm that merged closely related sequences to remove PCR and sequencing errors. Alignment of CDR3 sequences to IMGT reference sequences was used to assign V, D and J gene segments. Each retained sequence needed at least a six-nucleotide match to both a V gene segment and a J gene segment. Rearrangements were classified as productive when the CDR3 lacked stop codons and remained in frame with V and J, and all other rearrangements were classified as non-productive. Following IMGT convention, CDR3 was defined as the stretch from the second conserved V-encoded cysteine up to the conserved J-encoded phenylalanine. The earlier analysis of 450 to 750 of the donors excluded any sequence lacking an unambiguous match to a single V gene segment. In an earlier analysis of approximately 500 of the donors, a V segment was called functional when productive rearrangements were above 56.7%, and segregating when the standard deviation between donors exceeded 5%. A statistical classification framework was developed to diagnose cytomegalovirus status using the catalog of TCR beta chain sequences. A later analysis assigned V and J genes by comparing TCR nucleotide sequences with IMGT/GENE-DB human TR gene sequences. A later analysis assigned CDR3 sequences and most-parsimonious VDJ recombination scenarios with the TCRdist pipeline. In a later analysis, each TCR beta chain was defined by its CDR3 amino acid sequence together with its V-gene family, and reads lacking a unique V-gene family were excluded. To address suspected cross-contamination and a sequencing artifact, a later analysis removed around 600 highly shared, low-generation-probability nucleotide sequences. In a later analysis, a clonal expansion index for each public chain was calculated from normalized within-repertoire ranks of inferred template counts. Generation probabilities in a later analysis came from a VDJ recombination model fitted to out-of-frame rearrangements, and those results were checked against IGoR. In a later analysis, hypergeometric tests were used to score TCR-TCR, TCR-HLA and TCR-CMV co-occurrence, with a repertoire-size bias correction applied to TCR pairs. A later analysis estimated false discovery rates by permuting HLA or CMV assignments 20 times. In a later analysis, co-occurring TCRs were grouped using DBSCAN, with TCRdist sequence similarity added in when clustering inside HLA-allele-positive subsets. Repertoires with fewer than 30,000 or more than 120,000 public chains were left out of co-occurrence clustering, as were a handful of repertoires with anomalous nucleotide sharing. This immuneACCESS table, as held by TCRdb, lists in-frame sequences with V and J called but not all clones. Of the missing ones, under half trace to an unresolved V gene in checked studies; the others have no known cause. Clone size and V and J calls were adopted from that table, with D and trimming inferred from the DNA. For this sample there are approximately 140,000 clones; 60% to 85% appear just once. The top ten constitute about 1.8% of the sample.

Details on this clone: The target of this receptor is not known. The sample holds no much larger clone one base away, and base qualities are not on file.

In total, 500 to 700 healthy bone marrow donors made up the cohort. At the time of sampling, every cohort member was nominally healthy, though immune exposures that went unrecorded were likely present. The donor was CMV seronegative and belonged to the group of 320 or so seronegative cohort members. Every donor gave a peripheral blood sample, and the peripheral blood mononuclear cells from that sample were used for TCR beta sequencing. The Qiagen DNeasy Blood Extraction Kit was used to extract genomic DNA from the blood cell samples. Input material: PBMCs. Rearrangement joined TRBV10-3 to TRBJ1-1, and possibly TRBD1, on 5 matching bases. This TCR was sampled from a woman aged 40-49 years in good health and CMV-seronegative. CDR3 loop: CAISEDSEAFF. Read as DNA, the sequence is TGTGCCATCAGTGAGGACAGTGAAGCTTTCTTT.